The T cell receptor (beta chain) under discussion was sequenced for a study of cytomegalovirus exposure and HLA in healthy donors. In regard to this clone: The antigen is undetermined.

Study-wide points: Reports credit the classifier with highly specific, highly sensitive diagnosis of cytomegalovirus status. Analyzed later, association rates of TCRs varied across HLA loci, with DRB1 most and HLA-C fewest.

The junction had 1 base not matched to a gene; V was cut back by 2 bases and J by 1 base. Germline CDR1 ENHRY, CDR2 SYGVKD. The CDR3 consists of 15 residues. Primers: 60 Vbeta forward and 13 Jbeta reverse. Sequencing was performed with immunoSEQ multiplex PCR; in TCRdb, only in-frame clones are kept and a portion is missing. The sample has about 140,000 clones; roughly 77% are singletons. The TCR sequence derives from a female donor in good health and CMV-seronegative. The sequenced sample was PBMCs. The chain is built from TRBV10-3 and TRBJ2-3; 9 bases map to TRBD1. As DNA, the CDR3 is TGTGCCATCAGTGAGACAGGGGGCCGCACAGATACGCAGTATTTT. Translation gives CAISETGGRTDTQYF.